This T cell receptor beta chain is from a study of shared clonotypes between healthy human individuals. Study overall: Per donor, three plates held CD4 naive cells, three held CD4 memory, two held CD8 naive and one held CD8 memory. Notes on the study in general: Specimens sampled were limited to blood, with tissue repertoires likely differing.

The protocol was immunoSEQ multiplex PCR, while the TCRdb copy is restricted to in-frame clones and leaves out a portion. The sample comprises some 800,000 clones, almost 95% of which are singletons, and 24% rests with the top ten. This clone was counted a few times. What it recognizes is unknown. Terminally differentiated effector memory CD45RA+ cells were excluded by CCR7 positive selection of CD45RO-negative cells. This CDR3 comprises 16 residues. Per germline, CDR1 MNHEY and CDR2 SMNVEV (reference sequence). With 6 bases clipped from V and 1 base from J, the junction kept 11 bases outside the gene matches.

This rearrangement joins TRBV27 to TRBJ2-5, with 7 bases fitting TRBD2. The source material was naive CD8+ T cells sorted from blood. This clonotype was obtained from a man aged 25-40 years in good health. The CDR3 reads CASSNRREGAQETQYF. The CDR3 nucleotides read TGTGCCAGCAGCAACCGCAGGGAGGGAGCCCAAGAGACCCAGTACTTC.